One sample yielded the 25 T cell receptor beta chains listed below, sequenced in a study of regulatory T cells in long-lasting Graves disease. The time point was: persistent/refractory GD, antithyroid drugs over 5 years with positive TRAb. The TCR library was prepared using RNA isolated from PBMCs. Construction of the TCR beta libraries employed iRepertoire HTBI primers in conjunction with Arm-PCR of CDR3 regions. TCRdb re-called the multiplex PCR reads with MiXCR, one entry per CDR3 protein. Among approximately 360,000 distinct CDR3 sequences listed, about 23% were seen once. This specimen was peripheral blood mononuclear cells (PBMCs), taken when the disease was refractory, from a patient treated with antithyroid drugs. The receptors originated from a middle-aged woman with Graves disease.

CDR3 sequence: CASSLSRGLTGYTF. The CDR3 region has the DNA TGTGCCAGCAGTTTATCGCGCGGGTTGACGGGCTACACCTTC. The V call is TRBV27, the J call TRBJ1-2, with no clear D. V lost 0 bases and J 8 bases, leaving 13 bases between the germline ends. The CDR3 contains 14 residues. From germline, CDR1 is MNHEY and CDR2 SMNVEV (reference sequence).

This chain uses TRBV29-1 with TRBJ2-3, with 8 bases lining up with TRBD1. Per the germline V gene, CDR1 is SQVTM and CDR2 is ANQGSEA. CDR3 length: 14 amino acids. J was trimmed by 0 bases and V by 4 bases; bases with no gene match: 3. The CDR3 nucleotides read TGCAGCGTTGCCAGGACAGGGAGCACAGATACGCAGTATTTT. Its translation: CSVARTGSTDTQYF.

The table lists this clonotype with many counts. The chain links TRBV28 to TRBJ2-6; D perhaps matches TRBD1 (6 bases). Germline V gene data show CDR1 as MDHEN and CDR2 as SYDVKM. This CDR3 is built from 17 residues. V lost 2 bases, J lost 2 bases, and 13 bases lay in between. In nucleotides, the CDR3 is TGTGCCAGCAGTTTACCCGAGGACAGTACTGGGGCCAACGTCCTGACTTTC. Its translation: CASSLPEDSTGANVLTF.

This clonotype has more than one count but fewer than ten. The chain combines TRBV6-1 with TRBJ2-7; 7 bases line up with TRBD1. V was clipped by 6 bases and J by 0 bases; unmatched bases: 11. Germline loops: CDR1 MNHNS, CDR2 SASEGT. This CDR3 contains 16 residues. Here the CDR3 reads CASRTNRGLSSYEQYF. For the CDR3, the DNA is TGTGCCAGCAGGACCAACAGGGGTCTAAGCTCCTACGAGCAGTACTTC.

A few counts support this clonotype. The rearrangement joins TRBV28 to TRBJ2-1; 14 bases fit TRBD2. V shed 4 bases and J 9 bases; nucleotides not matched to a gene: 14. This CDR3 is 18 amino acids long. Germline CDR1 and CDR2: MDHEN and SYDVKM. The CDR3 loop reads CASSSTSRLAGGSGEQFF. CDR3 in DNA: TGTGCCAGCAGTTCAACCTCTCGACTAGCGGGAGGGAGTGGTGAGCAGTTCTTC.

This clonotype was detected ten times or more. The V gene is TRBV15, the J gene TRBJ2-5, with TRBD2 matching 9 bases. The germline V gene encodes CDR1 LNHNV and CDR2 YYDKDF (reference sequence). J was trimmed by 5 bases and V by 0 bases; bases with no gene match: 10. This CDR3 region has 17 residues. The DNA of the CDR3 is TGTGCCACCAGCAGAGATAATAGCGGGAGTGCGTGGGAGACCCAGTACTTC. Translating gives CATSRDNSGSAWETQYF.

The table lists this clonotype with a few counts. The CDR3 coding sequence is TGTGCCAGCAGCTTAGCATCACTGAAACCGGGACTGGAGACCCAGTACTTC. Protein sequence: CASSLASLKPGLETQYF. V usage is TRBV7-9 and J usage is TRBJ2-5; the D gene is possibly TRBD2 (6 bases). With 0 bases removed from V and 5 bases from J, the gap between germline ends came to 19 bases. The CDR3 runs 17 residues. Germline CDR1 is SEHNR and CDR2 is FQNEAQ (reference sequence).

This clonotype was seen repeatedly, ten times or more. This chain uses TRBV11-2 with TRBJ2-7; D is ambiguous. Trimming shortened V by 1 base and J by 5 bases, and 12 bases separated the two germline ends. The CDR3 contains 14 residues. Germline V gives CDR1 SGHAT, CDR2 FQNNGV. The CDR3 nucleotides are TGTGCCAGCAGCTTAGCCCCTCGCCCCAACGAGCAGTACTTC. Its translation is CASSLAPRPNEQYF.

The CDR3 protein is CSARDMTAGRVYEQYF. Written as DNA, the CDR3 is TGCAGTGCTAGAGATATGACCGCCGGGAGAGTCTACGAGCAGTACTTC. V usage is TRBV20-1 and J usage is TRBJ2-7, with D tentatively TRBD2 (6 bases). The ends were cut back, 0 bases at V and 3 bases at J, with 18 bases in the middle. Germline CDR1 DFQATT, CDR2 SNEGSKA (reference sequence). The CDR3 covers 16 residues.

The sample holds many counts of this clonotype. The CDR3 region has the DNA TGTGCCAGCAGTGAATATGGTAGCGGGAGTAATACCGGGGAGCTGTTTTTT. This translates into CASSEYGSGSNTGELFF. V is TRBV2 and J is TRBJ2-2; the match to TRBD2 covers 9 bases. J lost 5 bases, V lost 2 bases, and 9 bases had no gene match. The germline gives CDR1 SNHLY, CDR2 FYNNEI. The CDR3 contains 17 residues.

CDR3 sequence: CSASRGTVSMNTEAFF. CDR3 DNA: TGCAGTGCTAGTCGGGGGACAGTCAGCATGAACACTGAAGCTTTCTTT. The chain joins TRBV20-1 to TRBJ1-1; 7 nucleotides align to TRBD1. Germline loops: CDR1 DFQATT, CDR2 SNEGSKA (reference sequence). This CDR3 comprises 16 residues. Trimming removed 3 bases from V and 0 bases from J; junction bases left unmatched: 10.

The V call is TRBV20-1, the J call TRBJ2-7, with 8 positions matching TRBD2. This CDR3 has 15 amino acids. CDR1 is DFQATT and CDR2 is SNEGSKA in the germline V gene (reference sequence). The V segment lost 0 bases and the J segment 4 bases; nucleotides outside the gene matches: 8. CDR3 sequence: CSARERGRPGYEQYF. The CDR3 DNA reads TGCAGTGCTAGAGAACGCGGGAGGCCGGGATACGAGCAGTACTTC.

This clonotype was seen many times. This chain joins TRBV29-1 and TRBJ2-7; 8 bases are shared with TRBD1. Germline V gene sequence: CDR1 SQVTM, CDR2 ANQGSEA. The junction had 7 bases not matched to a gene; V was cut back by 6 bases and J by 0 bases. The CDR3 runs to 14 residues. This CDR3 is CSVDAGGGSYEQYF. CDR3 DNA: TGCAGCGTAGACGCAGGGGGCGGCTCCTACGAGCAGTACTTC.

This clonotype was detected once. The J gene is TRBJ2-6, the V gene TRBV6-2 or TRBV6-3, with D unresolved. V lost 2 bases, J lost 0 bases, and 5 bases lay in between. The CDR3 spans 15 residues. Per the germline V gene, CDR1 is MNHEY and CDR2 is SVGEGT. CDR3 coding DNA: TGTGCCAGCAGTTACGTCCGCTCTGGGGCCAACGTCCTGACTTTC. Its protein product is CASSYVRSGANVLTF.

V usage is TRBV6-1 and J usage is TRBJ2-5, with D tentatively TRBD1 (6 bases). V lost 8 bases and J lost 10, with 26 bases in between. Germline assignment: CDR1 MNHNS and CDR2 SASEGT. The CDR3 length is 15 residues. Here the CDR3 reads CASRDAPVDKGGQYF. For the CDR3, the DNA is TGTGCCAGCCGGGACGCCCCAGTTGATAAAGGGGGCCAGTACTTC.

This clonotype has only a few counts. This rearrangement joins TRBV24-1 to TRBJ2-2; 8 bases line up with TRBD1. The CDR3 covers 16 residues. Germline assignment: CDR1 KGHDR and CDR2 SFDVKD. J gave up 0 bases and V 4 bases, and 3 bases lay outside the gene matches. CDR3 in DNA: TGTGCCACCAGTGAAGGGGACAGGCCGAACACCGGGGAGCTGTTTTTT. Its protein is CATSEGDRPNTGELFF.

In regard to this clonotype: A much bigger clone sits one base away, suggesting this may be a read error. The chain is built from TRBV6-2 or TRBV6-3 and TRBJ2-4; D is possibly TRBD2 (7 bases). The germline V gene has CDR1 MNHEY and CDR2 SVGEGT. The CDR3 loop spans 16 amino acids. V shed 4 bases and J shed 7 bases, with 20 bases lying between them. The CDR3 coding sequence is TGTGCCAGCAGTTGCCGGGGGGCGGGACTCGGGAACATTCAGTACTTC. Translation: CASSCRGAGLGNIQYF.

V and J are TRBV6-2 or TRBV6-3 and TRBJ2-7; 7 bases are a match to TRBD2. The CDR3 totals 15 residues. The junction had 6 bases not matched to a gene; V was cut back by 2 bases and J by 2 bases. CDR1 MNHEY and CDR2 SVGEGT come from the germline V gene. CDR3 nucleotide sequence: TGTGCCAGCAGTTACGAACTGGGAGGGCCCTACGAGCAGTACTTC. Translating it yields CASSYELGGPYEQYF.

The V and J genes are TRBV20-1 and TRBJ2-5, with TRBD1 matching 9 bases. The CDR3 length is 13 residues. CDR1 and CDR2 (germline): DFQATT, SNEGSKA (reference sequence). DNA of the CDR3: TGCAGCTGGGACAGGGACATCCAAGAGACCCAGTACTTC. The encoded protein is CSWDRDIQETQYF.

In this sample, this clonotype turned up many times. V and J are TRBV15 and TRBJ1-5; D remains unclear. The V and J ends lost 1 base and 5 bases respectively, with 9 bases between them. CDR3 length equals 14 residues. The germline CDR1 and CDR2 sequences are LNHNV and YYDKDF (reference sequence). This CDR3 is CATSRVYRDQPQHF. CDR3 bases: TGTGCCACCAGCAGAGTTTACCGAGATCAGCCCCAGCATTTT.

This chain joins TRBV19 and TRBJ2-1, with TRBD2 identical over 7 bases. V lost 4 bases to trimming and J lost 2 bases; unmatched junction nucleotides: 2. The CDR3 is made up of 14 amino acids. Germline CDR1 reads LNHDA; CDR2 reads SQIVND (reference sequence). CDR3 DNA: TGTGCCAGTAGTAGCGGGAGTGCCTACAATGAGCAGTTCTTC. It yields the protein CASSSGSAYNEQFF.

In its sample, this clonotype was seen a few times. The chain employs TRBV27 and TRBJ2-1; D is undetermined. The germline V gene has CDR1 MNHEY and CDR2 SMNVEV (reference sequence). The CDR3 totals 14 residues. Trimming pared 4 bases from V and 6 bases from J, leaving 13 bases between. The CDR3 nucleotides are TGTGCCAGCAGTTCAGCCGGGCCCCCCAATGAGCAGTTCTTC. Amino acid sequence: CASSSAGPPNEQFF.

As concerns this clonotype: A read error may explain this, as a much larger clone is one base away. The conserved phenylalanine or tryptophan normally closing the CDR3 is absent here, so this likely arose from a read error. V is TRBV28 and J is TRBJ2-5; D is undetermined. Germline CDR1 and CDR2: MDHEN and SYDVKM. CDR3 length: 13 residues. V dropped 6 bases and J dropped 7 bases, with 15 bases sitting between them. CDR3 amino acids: CASSHNPGRTQYL. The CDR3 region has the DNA TGTGCCAGCAGCCACAACCCCGGCAGGACCCAGTACCTC.

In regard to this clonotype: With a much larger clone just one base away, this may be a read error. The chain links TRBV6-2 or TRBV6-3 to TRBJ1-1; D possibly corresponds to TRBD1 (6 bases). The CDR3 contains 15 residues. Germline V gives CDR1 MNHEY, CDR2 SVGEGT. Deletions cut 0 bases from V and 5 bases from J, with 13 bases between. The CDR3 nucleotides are TGTGCCAGCAGTTACTCGACGGCAGGGACAACTGAAGCTTTCTTT. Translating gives CASSYSTAGTTEAFF.

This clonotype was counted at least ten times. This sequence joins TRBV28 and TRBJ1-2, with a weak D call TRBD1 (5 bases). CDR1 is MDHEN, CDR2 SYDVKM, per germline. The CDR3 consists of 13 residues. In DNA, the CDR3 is TGTGCTAGCTCAGGGAGGAAGGGCTATGGCTACACCTTC. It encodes CASSGRKGYGYTF.